Below, 15 T cell receptor beta chains from the same sample are listed, as sequenced in a study of cytomegalovirus exposure and HLA in healthy donors. PCR amplification relied on 60 Vbeta primers (plus 13 Jbeta primers). TCRdb's copy holds only in-frame clones and misses some; the assay was immunoSEQ multiplex PCR. Among about 98,000 clones, roughly 81% were seen once, and the ten largest hold about 1.5%. Sequenced material: PBMCs. All receptors derive from a man aged 35-49 years in good health and CMV-seronegative.

The chain couples TRBV2 to TRBJ2-5; D is unclear. The CDR3 has 13 residues. Trimming removed 0 bases at V and 7 bases at J, with 9 bases between. CDR1 is SNHLY, CDR2 FYNNEI, per germline. CDR3 coding DNA: TGTGCCAGCAGTGAAGCGGGCTCCGGGACCCAGTACTTC. It yields the protein CASSEAGSGTQYF.

The chain uses TRBV18 and TRBJ1-2; D is unclear. Germline lookup yields CDR1 KGHSH and CDR2 LQKENI. The V end was cut by 4 bases, the J end by 8 bases, with 11 bases between. The CDR3 runs 12 residues. The CDR3 DNA reads TGTGCCAGCTCACTTCTTTACACCGGCTACACCTTC. Encoded protein: CASSLLYTGYTF.

The V call is TRBV7-3, the J call TRBJ2-5; D remains unclear. V lost 5 bases, J lost 2 bases, and 9 bases lay in between. Germline values: CDR1 SGHTA, CDR2 FQGTGA. The length of the CDR3 is 13 residues. The CDR3 loop reads CASSPHNQETQYF. CDR3 DNA sequence: TGTGCCAGCAGCCCACACAATCAAGAGACCCAGTACTTC. The entire variable domain, with the rest obtained from reference TRBV7-3 and TRBJ2-5, is as follows: GAGVSQTPSNKVTEKGKYVELRCDPISGHTALYWYRQSLGQGPEFLIYFQGTGAADDSGLPNDRFFAVRPEGSVSTLKIQRTERGDSAVYLCASSPHNQETQYFGPGTRLLVL.

In this sample, this clone turned up a few times. This chain links TRBV5-6 with TRBJ1-2; D perhaps matches TRBD1 (5 bases). In germline, CDR1 is SGHDT, CDR2 YYEEEE. The CDR3 loop spans 16 amino acids. V gave up 2 bases and J gave up 8 bases, with 22 bases separating them. This CDR3 is CASSLGLPRVKRGYTF. The CDR3 coding sequence is TGTGCCAGCAGCTTAGGCCTACCCAGGGTAAAGAGGGGCTACACCTTC.

V is TRBV7-9 and J is TRBJ1-2; TRBD1 aligns across 7 bases. CDR1 is SEHNR, CDR2 FQNEAQ, per germline (reference sequence). The CDR3 is made up of 13 amino acids. Trimming cost V 1 base and J 7 bases; bases outside gene matches: 3. The CDR3 nucleotides read TGTGCCAGCAGCTTAGTAGACAGGGTTGGCTACACCTTC. Amino acids: CASSLVDRVGYTF.

The chain carries TRBV6-5 and TRBJ2-2, with unresolved D. The germline gives CDR1 MNHEY, CDR2 SVGAGI. Trimming took 2 bases from V and 8 from J, leaving 6 bases between them. This CDR3 has 12 amino acids. The CDR3 DNA reads TGTGCCAGCAGTTACGCGTCTGGGGAGCTGTTTTTT. This encodes CASSYASGELFF.

This chain connects TRBV7-9 to TRBJ2-2, with 11 nucleotides matching TRBD1. The J segment lost 3 bases and the V segment lost 5 bases, leaving 5 bases of the junction unmatched. The CDR3 length is 16 residues. Germline loops: CDR1 SEHNR, CDR2 FQNEAQ (reference sequence). CDR3 sequence: CASSVPGQGDTGELFF. In DNA, the CDR3 is TGTGCCAGCAGCGTGCCGGGACAGGGGGACACCGGGGAGCTGTTTTTT.

The rearrangement joins TRBV6-1 to TRBJ2-2; 15 nucleotides line up with TRBD2. Germline V lookup: CDR1 MNHNS, CDR2 SASEGT. V trimming: 4 bases; J trimming: 4 bases; junction bases outside the gene matches: 13. The CDR3 is 20 amino acids. The chain's CDR3 is CASSAYTPGLAGGFTGELFF. Written as DNA, the CDR3 is TGTGCCAGCAGTGCATATACCCCGGGACTAGCGGGGGGATTCACCGGGGAGCTGTTTTTT.

The V gene is TRBV10-3, the J gene TRBJ2-7; weak D call: TRBD1 (6 bases). CDR1 and CDR2 from the germline V gene are ENHRY and SYGVKD. This CDR3 is 13 amino acids long. The germline V and J ends were trimmed by 3 bases and 2 bases, with 8 bases remaining between them. This CDR3 reads CAISETGPYEQYF. The CDR3 DNA reads as TGTGCCATCAGTGAAACAGGGCCCTACGAGCAGTACTTC.

There are a few counts of this clone. The chain is built from TRBV6-1 and TRBJ1-1, with D unresolved. Germline-derived CDR1 and CDR2 are MNHNS and SASEGT. CDR3 length: 15 residues. The germline V and J ends were trimmed by 1 base and 4 bases, with 13 bases remaining between them. The CDR3 bases are TGTGCCAGCAGTGAAGGAGGCAGAGGGTTCACTGAAGCTTTCTTT. Protein product: CASSEGGRGFTEAFF.

CDR3 sequence: CATENRRLNTEAFF. The DNA of the CDR3 is TGTGCCACCGAAAATCGCAGATTGAACACTGAAGCTTTCTTT. This chain uses TRBV2 with TRBJ1-1, with D uncertain. This CDR3 is 14 amino acids long. V lost 10 bases and J lost 0, with 15 bases in between. Germline assignment: CDR1 SNHLY and CDR2 FYNNEI.

The V gene is TRBV18, the J gene TRBJ1-2; possibly TRBD1 for D (6 bases). This CDR3 spans 15 amino acids. Germline lookup yields CDR1 KGHSH and CDR2 LQKENI. Trimming removed 0 bases at V and 7 bases at J, with 15 bases between. CDR3 nucleotide sequence: TGTGCCAGCTCACCACCGGGAGCACAGGGAGTTGGCTACACCTTC. This encodes CASSPPGAQGVGYTF.

This rearrangement joins TRBV19 to TRBJ1-2; 7 bases map to TRBD1. Trimming took 3 bases from V and 7 from J; bases not matched to a gene: 11. CDR3 length: 15 amino acids. The germline CDR1 and CDR2 sequences are LNHDA and SQIVND (reference sequence). CDR3 bases: TGTGCCAGTAGTATTAGCAAGACGGGACAGAGTGGCTACACCTTC. Residues: CASSISKTGQSGYTF.

This clone was counted between two and nine times. The CDR3 DNA is TGTGCCAGCAGCTTAGGGACTAGCGGAACAGATACGCAGTATTTT. As protein: CASSLGTSGTDTQYF. V and J are TRBV7-2 and TRBJ2-3; 10 nucleotides align to TRBD2. V lost 1 base to trimming and J lost 3 bases; unmatched junction nucleotides: 1. CDR3 length: 15 residues. Germline V gene lookup returns CDR1 SGHTA and CDR2 FQGNSA.

This clone was observed a few times. This CDR3 reads CASSYSGGRGYGYTF. CDR3 in DNA: TGTGCCAGCAGTTACTCCGGGGGGCGCGGCTATGGCTACACCTTC. The V gene is TRBV6-6, the J gene TRBJ1-2; a possible D gene is TRBD1 (6 bases). The length of the CDR3 is 15 residues. The germline V gene has CDR1 MNHNY and CDR2 SVGAGI (reference sequence). The V and J ends lost 0 bases and 4 bases respectively, with 12 bases between them.